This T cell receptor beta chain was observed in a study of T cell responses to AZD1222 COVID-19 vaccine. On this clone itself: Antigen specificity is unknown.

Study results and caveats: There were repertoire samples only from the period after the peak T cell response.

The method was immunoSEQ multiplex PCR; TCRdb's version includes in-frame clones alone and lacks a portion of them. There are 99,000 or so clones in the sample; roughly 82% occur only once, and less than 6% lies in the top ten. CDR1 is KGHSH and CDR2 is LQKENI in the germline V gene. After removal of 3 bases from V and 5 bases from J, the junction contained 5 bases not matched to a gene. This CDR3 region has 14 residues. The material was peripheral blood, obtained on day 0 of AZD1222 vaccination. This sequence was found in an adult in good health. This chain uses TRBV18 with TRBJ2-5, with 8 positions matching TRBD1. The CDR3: CASSPMGQVETQYF. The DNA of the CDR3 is TGTGCCAGCTCACCTATGGGACAGGTGGAGACCCAGTACTTC. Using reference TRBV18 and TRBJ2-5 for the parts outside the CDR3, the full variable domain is NAGVMQNPRHLVRRRGQEARLRCSPMKGHSHVYWYRQLPEEGLKFMVYLQKENIIDESGMPKERFSAEFPKEGPSILRIQQVVRGDSAAYFCASSPMGQVETQYFGPGTRLLVL.